These 6 T cell receptor beta chains came from one sample sequenced in a study of regulatory T cells in long-lasting Graves disease. The time point here: newly diagnosed GD, antithyroid drugs for less than 3 months. PBMC RNA was the source of the TCR library. Investigators prepared the TCR beta libraries by applying iRepertoire HTBI primers and Arm-PCR of CDR3 regions. TCRdb passed the multiplex PCR reads through MiXCR, listing each CDR3 protein once. This repertoire shows hundreds of thousands of distinct CDR3 sequences, around 17% found once; its top ten account for 30%. These same records also appear under a second study, on T cells in Graves' hyperthyroidism and ophthalmopathy.

Material: peripheral blood mononuclear cells (PBMCs), obtained at new diagnosis, from a patient treated with antithyroid drugs. These receptors all stem from a man aged 40-49 years with Graves disease.

This clonotype appeared many times. The chain uses TRBV4-1 and TRBJ2-5, with TRBD1 as a possible D gene (6 bases). This CDR3 comprises 15 residues. Germline lookup yields CDR1 MGHRA and CDR2 YSYEKL. Trimming took off 3 bases at V and 2 bases at J, with 13 bases between the two ends. CDR3 amino acids: CASSQIGDIQETQYF. CDR3 sequence (DNA): TGCGCCAGCAGCCAGATCGGGGACATACAAGAGACCCAGTACTTC.

This clonotype showed up just a few times. J is TRBJ2-5 and V is TRBV29-1; D unresolved. The V gene lost 2 bases and the J gene lost 5 bases, with 12 bases spanning the gap. Germline CDR1 reads SQVTM; CDR2 reads ANQGSEA. The CDR3 loop spans 13 amino acids. CDR3 DNA: TGCAGCGTTGAAAAGGGTTTTGGGGAGACCCAGTACTTC. The encoded protein is CSVEKGFGETQYF.

This clonotype was detected many times. The CDR3 DNA sequence: TGTGCCAGCAGCCCTGGTCTCGGCGGGCCCCAGCCCCAGCATTTT. Amino acid sequence: CASSPGLGGPQPQHF. V usage is TRBV7-2 and J usage is TRBJ1-5; D not resolved. This CDR3 has 15 residues. The V gene lost 5 bases and the J gene lost 7 bases, with 18 bases spanning the gap. CDR1 and CDR2 from the germline V gene are SGHTA and FQGNSA. The full variable domain, its missing parts supplied by reference TRBV7-2 and TRBJ1-5, is GAGVSQSPSNKVTEKGKDVELRCDPISGHTALYWYRQSLGQGLEFLIYFQGNSAPDKSGLPSDRFSAERTGGSVSTLTIQRTQQEDSAVYLCASSPGLGGPQPQHFGDGTRLSIL.

This clonotype was detected ten times or more. The chain recombines TRBV5-1 with TRBJ2-3; tentatively, D is TRBD2 (6 bases). The CDR3 totals 14 residues. Germline CDR1 SGHRS, CDR2 YFSETQ. Trimming took off 0 bases at V and 5 bases at J, with 10 bases between the two ends. CDR3 sequence: CASSLGLVGDTQYF. The CDR3 region has the DNA TGCGCCAGCAGCTTGGGACTAGTAGGAGATACGCAGTATTTT.

A few counts support this clonotype. The rearrangement joins TRBV5-4 to TRBJ2-2; unclear D gene. V lost 4 bases, J lost 4 bases, and 11 bases lay in between. The CDR3 totals 14 residues. Germline CDR1 is SGHNT and CDR2 is YYREEE (reference sequence). This chain's CDR3 is CASSPERVTGELFF. For the CDR3, the DNA is TGTGCCAGCAGCCCAGAAAGGGTCACCGGGGAGCTGTTTTTT.

Many counts were recorded for this clonotype. V and J are TRBV12-3 or TRBV12-4 and TRBJ1-4, with D hard to call. This CDR3 is 13 amino acids long. V was trimmed by 4 bases and J by 6 bases, leaving 9 bases between them. DNA of the CDR3: TGTGCCAGCAGTTCCAGATGGTATGAAAAACTGTTTTTT. Protein: CASSSRWYEKLFF.